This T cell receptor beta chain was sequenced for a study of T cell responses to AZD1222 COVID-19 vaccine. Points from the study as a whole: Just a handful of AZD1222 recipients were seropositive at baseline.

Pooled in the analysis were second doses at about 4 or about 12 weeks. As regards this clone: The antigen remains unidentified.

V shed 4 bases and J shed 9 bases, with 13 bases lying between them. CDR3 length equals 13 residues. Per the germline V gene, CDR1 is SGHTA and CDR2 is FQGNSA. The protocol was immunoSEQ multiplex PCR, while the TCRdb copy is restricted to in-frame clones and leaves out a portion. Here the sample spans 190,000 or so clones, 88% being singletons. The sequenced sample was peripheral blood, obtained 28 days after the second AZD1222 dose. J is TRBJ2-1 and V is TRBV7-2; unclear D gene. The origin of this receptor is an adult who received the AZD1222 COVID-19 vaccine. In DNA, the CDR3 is TGTGCCAGCAGCTCACGGGTCTCGGGTGAGCAGTTCTTC. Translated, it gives CASSSRVSGEQFF.